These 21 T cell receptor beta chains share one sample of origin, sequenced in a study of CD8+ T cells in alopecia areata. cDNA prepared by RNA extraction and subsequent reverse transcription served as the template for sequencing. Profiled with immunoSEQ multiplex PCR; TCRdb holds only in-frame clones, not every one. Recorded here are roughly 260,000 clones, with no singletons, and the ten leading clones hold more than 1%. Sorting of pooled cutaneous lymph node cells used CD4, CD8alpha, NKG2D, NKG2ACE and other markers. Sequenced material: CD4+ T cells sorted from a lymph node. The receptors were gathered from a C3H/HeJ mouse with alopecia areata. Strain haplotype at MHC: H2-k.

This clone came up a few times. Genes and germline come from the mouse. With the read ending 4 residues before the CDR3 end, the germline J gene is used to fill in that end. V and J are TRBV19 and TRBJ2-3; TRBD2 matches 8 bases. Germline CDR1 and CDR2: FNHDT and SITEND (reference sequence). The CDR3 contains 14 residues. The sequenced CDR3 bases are TGTGCCAGCAGTATGGGTCTGGGGGGAGAA. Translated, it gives CASSMGLGGE. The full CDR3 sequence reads CASSMGLGGETLYF.

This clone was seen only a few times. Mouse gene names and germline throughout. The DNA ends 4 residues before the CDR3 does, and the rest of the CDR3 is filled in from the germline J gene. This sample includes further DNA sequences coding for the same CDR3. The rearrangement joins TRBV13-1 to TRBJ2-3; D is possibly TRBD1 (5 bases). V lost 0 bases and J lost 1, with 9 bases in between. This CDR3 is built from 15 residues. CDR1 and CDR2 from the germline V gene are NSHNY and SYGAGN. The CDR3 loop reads CASSDARGGAETLYF. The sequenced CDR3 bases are TGTGCCAGCAGTGATGCGAGGGGTGGTGCAGAA.

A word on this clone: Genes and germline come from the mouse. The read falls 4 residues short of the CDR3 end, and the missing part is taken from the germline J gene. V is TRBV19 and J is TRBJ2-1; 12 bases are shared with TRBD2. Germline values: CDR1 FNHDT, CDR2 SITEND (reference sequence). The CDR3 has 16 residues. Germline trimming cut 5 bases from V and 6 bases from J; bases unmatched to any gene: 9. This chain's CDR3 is CASSPTGLGGFAEQFF. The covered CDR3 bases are TGTGCCAGCAGCCCAACGGGACTGGGGGGTTTTGCT. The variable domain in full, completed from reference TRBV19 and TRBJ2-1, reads GGIITQTPKFLIGQEGQKLTLKCQQNFNHDTMYWYRQDSGKGLRLIYYSITENDLQKGDLSEGYDASREKKSSFSLTVTSAQKNEMAVFLCASSPTGLGGFAEQFFGPGTRLTVL.

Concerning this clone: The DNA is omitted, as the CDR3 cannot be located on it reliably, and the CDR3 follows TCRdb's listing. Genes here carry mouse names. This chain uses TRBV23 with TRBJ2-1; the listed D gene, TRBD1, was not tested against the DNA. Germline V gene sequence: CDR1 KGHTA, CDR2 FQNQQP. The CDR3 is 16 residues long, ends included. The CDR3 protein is CAPAVGTGRDYAEQFF.

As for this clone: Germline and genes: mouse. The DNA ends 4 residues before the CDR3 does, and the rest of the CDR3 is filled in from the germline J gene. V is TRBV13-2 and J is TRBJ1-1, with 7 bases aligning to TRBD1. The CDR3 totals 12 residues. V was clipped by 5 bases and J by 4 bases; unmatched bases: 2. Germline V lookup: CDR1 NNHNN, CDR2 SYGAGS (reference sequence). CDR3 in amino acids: CASGRGLTEVFF. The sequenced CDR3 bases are TGTGCCAGCGGGAGGGGGCTCACA.

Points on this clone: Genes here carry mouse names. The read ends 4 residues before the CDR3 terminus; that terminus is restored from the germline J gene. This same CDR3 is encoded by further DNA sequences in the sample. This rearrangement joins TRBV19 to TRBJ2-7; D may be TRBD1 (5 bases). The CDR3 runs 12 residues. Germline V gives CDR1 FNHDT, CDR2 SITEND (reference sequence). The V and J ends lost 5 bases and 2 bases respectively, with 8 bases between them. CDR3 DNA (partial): TGTGCCAGCAGCCGGACAACCTAT. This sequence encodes CASSRTTY. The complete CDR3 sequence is CASSRTTYEQYF.

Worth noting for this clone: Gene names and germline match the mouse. CDR3 DNA, as far as it was read: TGTGCCAGCAGTGAGCGGGGGGCGAAT. It yields the protein CASSERGAN. The whole CDR3 is CASSERGANEQYF. V usage is TRBV13-1 and J usage is TRBJ2-7, with a possible D match to TRBD2 (7 bases). The CDR3 is cut off 4 residues early in the read; its end comes from the germline J gene. Germline values: CDR1 NSHNY, CDR2 SYGAGN. The CDR3 contains 13 residues.

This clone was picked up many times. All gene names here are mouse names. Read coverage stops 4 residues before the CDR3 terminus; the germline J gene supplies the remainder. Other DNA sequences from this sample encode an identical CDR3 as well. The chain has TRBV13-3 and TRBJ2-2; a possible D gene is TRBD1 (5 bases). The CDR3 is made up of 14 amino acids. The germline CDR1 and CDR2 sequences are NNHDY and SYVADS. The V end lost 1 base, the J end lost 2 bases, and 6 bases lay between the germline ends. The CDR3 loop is CASSDSGNTGQLYF. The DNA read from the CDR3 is TGTGCCAGCAGTGATTCAGGGAACACCGGG.

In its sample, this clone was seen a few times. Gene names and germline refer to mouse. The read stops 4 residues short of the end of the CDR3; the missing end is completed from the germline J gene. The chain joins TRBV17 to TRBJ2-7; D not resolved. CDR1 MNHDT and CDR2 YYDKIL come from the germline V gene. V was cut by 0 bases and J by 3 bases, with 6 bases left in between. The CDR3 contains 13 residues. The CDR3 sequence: CASSRDHSYEQYF. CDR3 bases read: TGTGCTAGCAGTAGAGATCACAGCTAT.

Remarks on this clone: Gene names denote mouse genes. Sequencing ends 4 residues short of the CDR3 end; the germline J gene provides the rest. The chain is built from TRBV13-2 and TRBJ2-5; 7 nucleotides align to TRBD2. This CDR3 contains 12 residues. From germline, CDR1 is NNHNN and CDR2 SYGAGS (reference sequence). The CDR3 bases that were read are TGTGCCAGCGGTCTGACTGGGGAC. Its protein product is CASGLTGD. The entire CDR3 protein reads CASGLTGDTQYF.

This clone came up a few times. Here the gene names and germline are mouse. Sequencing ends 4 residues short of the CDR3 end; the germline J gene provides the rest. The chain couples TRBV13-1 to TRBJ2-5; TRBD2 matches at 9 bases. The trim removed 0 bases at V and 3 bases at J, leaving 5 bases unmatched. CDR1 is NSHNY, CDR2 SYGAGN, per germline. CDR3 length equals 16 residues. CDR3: CASSDADWGLQDTQYF. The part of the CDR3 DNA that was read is TGTGCCAGCAGTGATGCTGACTGGGGGTTACAAGAC.

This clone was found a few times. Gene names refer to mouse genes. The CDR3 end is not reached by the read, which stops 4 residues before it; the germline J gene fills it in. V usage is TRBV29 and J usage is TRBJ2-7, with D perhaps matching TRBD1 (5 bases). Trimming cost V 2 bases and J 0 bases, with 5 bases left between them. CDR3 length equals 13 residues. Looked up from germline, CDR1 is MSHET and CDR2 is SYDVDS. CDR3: CASSLTGSYEQYF. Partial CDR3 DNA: TGTGCTAGCAGTTTAACAGGCTCCTAT.

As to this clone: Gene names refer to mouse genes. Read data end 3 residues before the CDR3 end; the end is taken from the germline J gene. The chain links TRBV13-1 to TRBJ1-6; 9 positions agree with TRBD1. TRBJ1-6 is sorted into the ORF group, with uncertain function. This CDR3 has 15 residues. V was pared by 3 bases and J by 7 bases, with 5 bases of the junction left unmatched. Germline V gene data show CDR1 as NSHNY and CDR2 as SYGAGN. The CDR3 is CASSGTGAENSPLYF. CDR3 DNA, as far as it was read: TGTGCCAGCAGTGGGACAGGGGCAGAGAATTCGCCC.

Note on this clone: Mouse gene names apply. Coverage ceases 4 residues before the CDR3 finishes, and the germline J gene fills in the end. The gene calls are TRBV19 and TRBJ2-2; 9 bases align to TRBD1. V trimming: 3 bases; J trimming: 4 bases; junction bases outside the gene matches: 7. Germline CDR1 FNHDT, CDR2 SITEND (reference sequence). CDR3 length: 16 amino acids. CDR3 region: CASSRWGQGSTGQLYF. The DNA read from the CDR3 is TGTGCCAGCAGTAGGTGGGGACAGGGAAGCACCGGG. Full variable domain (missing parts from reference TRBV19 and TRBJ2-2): GGIITQTPKFLIGQEGQKLTLKCQQNFNHDTMYWYRQDSGKGLRLIYYSITENDLQKGDLSEGYDASREKKSSFSLTVTSAQKNEMAVFLCASSRWGQGSTGQLYFGEGSKLTVL.

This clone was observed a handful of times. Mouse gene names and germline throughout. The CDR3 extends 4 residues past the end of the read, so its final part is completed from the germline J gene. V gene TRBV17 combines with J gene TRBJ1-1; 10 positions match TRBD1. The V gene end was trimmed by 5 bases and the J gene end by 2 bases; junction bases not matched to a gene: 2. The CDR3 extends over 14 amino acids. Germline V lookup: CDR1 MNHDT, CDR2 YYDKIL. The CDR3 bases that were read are TGTGCTAGCAGTGACAGGGGGCGCAACACA. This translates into CASSDRGRNT. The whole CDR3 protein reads CASSDRGRNTEVFF. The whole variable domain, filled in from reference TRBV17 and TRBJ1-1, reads DTTVKQNPRYKLARVGKPVNLICSQTMNHDTMYWYQKKPNQAPKLLLFYYDKILNREADTFEKFQSSRPNNSFCSLYIGSAGLEYSAMYLCASSDRGRNTEVFFGKGTRLTVV.

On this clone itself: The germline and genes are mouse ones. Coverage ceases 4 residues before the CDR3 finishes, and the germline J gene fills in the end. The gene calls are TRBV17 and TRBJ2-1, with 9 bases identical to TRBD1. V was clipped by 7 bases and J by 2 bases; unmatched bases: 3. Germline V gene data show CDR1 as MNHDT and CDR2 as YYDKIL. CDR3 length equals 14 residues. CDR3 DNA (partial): TGTGCTAGCACCAGACAGGGGGACTATGCT. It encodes CASTRQGDYA. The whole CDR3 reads CASTRQGDYAEQFF.

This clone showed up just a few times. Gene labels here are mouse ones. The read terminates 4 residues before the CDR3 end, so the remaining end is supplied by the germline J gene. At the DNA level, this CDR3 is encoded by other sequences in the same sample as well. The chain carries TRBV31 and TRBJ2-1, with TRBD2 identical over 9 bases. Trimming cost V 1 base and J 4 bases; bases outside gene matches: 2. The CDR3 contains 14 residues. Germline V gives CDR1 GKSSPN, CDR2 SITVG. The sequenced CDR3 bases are TGTGCCTGGAGTCCGACTGGGGGTTATGCT. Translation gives CAWSPTGGYA. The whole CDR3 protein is CAWSPTGGYAEQFF.

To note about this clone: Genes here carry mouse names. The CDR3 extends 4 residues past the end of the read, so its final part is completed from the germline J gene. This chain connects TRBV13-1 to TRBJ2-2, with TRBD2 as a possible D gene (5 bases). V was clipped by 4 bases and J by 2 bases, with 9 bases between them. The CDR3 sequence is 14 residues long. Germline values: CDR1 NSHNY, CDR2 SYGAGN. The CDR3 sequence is CASSMDFNTGQLYF. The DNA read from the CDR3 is TGTGCCAGCAGTATGGACTTTAACACCGGG.

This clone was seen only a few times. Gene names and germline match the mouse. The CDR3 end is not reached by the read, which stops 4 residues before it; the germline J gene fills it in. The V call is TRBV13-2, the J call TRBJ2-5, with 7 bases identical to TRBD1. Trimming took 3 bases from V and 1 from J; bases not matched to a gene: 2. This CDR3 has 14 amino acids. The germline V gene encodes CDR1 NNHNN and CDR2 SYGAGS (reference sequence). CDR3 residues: CASGVGQYQDTQYF. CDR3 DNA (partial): TGTGCCAGCGGTGTGGGACAGTACCAAGAC.

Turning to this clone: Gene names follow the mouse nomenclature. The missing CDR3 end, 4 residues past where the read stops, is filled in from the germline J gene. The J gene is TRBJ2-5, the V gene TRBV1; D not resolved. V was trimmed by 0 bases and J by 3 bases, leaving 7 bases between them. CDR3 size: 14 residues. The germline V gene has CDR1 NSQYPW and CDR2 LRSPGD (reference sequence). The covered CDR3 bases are TGCACCTGCAGTGCAGATCCACAACAAGAC. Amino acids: CTCSADPQQD. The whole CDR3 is CTCSADPQQDTQYF. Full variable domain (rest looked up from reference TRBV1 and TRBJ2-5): VTLLEQNPRWRLVPRGQAVNLRCILKNSQYPWMSWYQQDLQKQLQWLFTLRSPGDKEVKSLPGADYLATRVTDTELRLQVANMSQGRTLYCTCSADPQQDTQYFGPGTRLLVL.

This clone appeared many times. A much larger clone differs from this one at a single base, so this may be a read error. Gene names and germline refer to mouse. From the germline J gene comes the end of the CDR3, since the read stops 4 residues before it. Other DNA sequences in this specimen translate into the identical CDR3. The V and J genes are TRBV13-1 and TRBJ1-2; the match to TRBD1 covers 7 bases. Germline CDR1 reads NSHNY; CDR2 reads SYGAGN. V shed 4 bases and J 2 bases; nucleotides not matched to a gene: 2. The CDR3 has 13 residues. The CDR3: CASSRQGNSDYTF. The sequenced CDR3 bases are TGTGCCAGCAGTCGACAGGGTAACTCC.